The 21 T cell receptor beta chains in this list originate from one sample, sequenced in a study of cytomegalovirus exposure and HLA in healthy donors. Amplification used 60 Vbeta primers and 13 Jbeta primers. The assay was immunoSEQ multiplex PCR, and TCRdb's table has in-frame clones only and misses some. Of around 170,000 clones listed, around 82% are singletons. What was sequenced was PBMCs. These receptors originate from a man in his forties in good health and CMV-seronegative.

In this sample, this clone turned up a few times. The rearrangement links TRBV5-1 to TRBJ2-1; TRBD2 matches 7 bases. Per the germline V gene, CDR1 is SGHRS and CDR2 is YFSETQ. This CDR3 region has 15 residues. Trimming took 6 bases from V and 7 from J; bases not matched to a gene: 13. The CDR3 loop is CASTQSGAVGNEQFF. In DNA, the CDR3 is TGCGCCAGCACTCAAAGCGGGGCGGTTGGGAATGAGCAGTTCTTC.

This clone turned up a few times. V gene TRBV7-3 combines with J gene TRBJ2-6; 8 bases match TRBD1. V was clipped by 5 bases and J by 2 bases; unmatched bases: 8. CDR3 size: 17 residues. Germline V gene lookup returns CDR1 SGHTA and CDR2 FQGTGA. CDR3 sequence (DNA): TGTGCCAGCAGCCAGAGGCAGGGGGCCACTGGGGCCAACGTCCTGACTTTC. Its translation is CASSQRQGATGANVLTF.

V usage is TRBV5-4 and J usage is TRBJ2-3, with 8 positions matching TRBD2. The V segment lost 1 base and the J segment 2 bases; nucleotides outside the gene matches: 3. This CDR3 spans 15 amino acids. Germline V gives CDR1 SGHNT, CDR2 YYREEE (reference sequence). In DNA, the CDR3 is TGTGCCAGCAGCTTGACTAGCGGACTCACAGATACGCAGTATTTT. Translation gives CASSLTSGLTDTQYF.

The chain recombines TRBV9 with TRBJ1-2, with TRBD1 as a possible D gene (5 bases). Germline V gene sequence: CDR1 SGDLS, CDR2 YYNGEE. This CDR3 has 16 residues. Deletions cut 2 bases from V and 7 bases from J, with 21 bases between. CDR3 loop: CASSVEGRGRVAGYTF. DNA for the CDR3: TGTGCCAGCAGCGTCGAGGGCCGGGGGAGGGTGGCTGGCTACACCTTC.

J is TRBJ2-7 and V is TRBV2; a possible D gene is TRBD1 (6 bases). The CDR3 has 14 amino acids. Germline loops: CDR1 SNHLY, CDR2 FYNNEI. V was trimmed by 6 bases and J by 8 bases, leaving 20 bases between them. CDR3 in DNA: TGTGCCAGCAGGGTCCCAGGGGCTCCTACGCAGCAGTACTTC. It specifies CASRVPGAPTQQYF.

This chain connects TRBV19 to TRBJ1-3; tentative D call: TRBD1 (5 bases). Trimming pared 4 bases from V and 9 bases from J, leaving 16 bases between. CDR3 length: 14 amino acids. Per the germline V gene, CDR1 is LNHDA and CDR2 is SQIVND (reference sequence). DNA for the CDR3: TGTGCCAGTAGTAACCCAAACAGGCCCAGCACCATATATTTT. Its protein is CASSNPNRPSTIYF.

This chain connects TRBV27 to TRBJ2-5, with TRBD1 matching over 7 bases. The end of the DNA is better explained by TRBJ2-7, so the J call may be wrong. There are 14 residues in the CDR3. Germline V CDR1 and CDR2: MNHEY, SMNVEV (reference sequence). The CDR3 here is CASGRQGSSYEQYF. The CDR3 nucleotides read TGTGCCAGCGGACGACAGGGAAGCTCCTACGAGCAGTACTTC.

V usage is TRBV7-3 and J usage is TRBJ2-1, with D uncertain. Between the trimmed V and J ends, which lost 4 bases and 3 bases, there was a span of 13 bases. The CDR3 has 15 residues. Germline lookup yields CDR1 SGHTA and CDR2 FQGTGA. The CDR3 is CASSSNVNSYNEQFF. CDR3 DNA sequence: TGTGCCAGCAGCTCCAATGTTAACAGCTACAATGAGCAGTTCTTC.

The rearrangement uses TRBV4-3 and TRBJ1-2; TRBD1 aligns across 7 bases. V gave up 3 bases and J gave up 2 bases; unmatched junction bases: 6. The V gene's germline CDR1 is LGHNA and CDR2 YSLEER. CDR3 length equals 15 residues. The CDR3 sequence is CASSQGTGQNYGYTF. The CDR3 coding sequence is TGCGCCAGCAGCCAGGGGACGGGACAGAACTATGGCTACACCTTC.

The gene calls are TRBV2 and TRBJ1-1; D might be TRBD1 (5 bases). Between the trimmed V and J ends, which lost 3 bases and 1 base, there was a span of 6 bases. Germline CDR1 and CDR2: SNHLY and FYNNEI. This CDR3 region has 13 residues. This CDR3 is CASSDQGNTEAFF. In DNA form, the CDR3 reads TGTGCCAGCAGTGATCAGGGGAACACTGAAGCTTTCTTT. Looking up the rest from reference TRBV2 and TRBJ1-1 gives the full variable domain: EPEVTQTPSHQVTQMGQEVILRCVPISNHLYFYWYRQILGQKVEFLVSFYNNEISEKSEIFDDQFSVERPDGSNFTLKIRSTKLEDSAMYFCASSDQGNTEAFFGQGTRLTVV.

The V gene is TRBV6-1, the J gene TRBJ1-2, with D possibly being TRBD1 (5 bases). Germline V gene data show CDR1 as MNHNS and CDR2 as SASEGT. Deletions cut 8 bases from V and 0 bases from J, with 13 bases between. The CDR3 loop spans 14 amino acids. CDR3 in DNA: TGTGCCAGCGGCAAAGGGGCAGCTAACTATGGCTACACCTTC. As protein: CASGKGAANYGYTF.

This chain links TRBV7-8 with TRBJ1-4; 10 bases are shared with TRBD1. Germline V gene sequence: CDR1 SGHVS, CDR2 FQNEAQ. The V and J ends lost 5 bases and 8 bases, in that order; junction bases with no gene match: 11. This CDR3 contains 16 residues. The CDR3 DNA reads as TGTGCCAGCAGCCTGAGGGCGGGACAGGGGTTCGAAAAACTGTTTTTT. Encoded protein: CASSLRAGQGFEKLFF.

The CDR3 loop reads CASSRQAFDEQYF. Written as DNA, the CDR3 is TGTGCCAGCAGCCGCCAGGCGTTCGACGAGCAGTACTTC. The chain links TRBV7-8 to TRBJ2-7; D gene uncertain. The CDR3 loop spans 13 amino acids. V was clipped by 5 bases and J by 5 bases, with 13 bases between them. Germline assignment: CDR1 SGHVS and CDR2 FQNEAQ.

This sequence joins TRBV10-3 and TRBJ1-1; the D is unclear. This CDR3 spans 14 amino acids. Germline V gene lookup returns CDR1 ENHRY and CDR2 SYGVKD. V was shortened by 6 bases and J by 4 bases, with 15 bases between the two germline ends. The CDR3 region has the DNA TGTGCCATCAGCGGGGTGGGCATGGGCACTGAAGCTTTCTTT. It yields the protein CAISGVGMGTEAFF.

This clone was detected a few times. J is TRBJ2-2 and V is TRBV18; 13 bases match TRBD2. The ends lost 2 bases at V and 5 bases at J; junction bases unmatched: 2. Germline CDR1 KGHSH, CDR2 LQKENI. The CDR3 has 16 amino acids. CDR3 in DNA: TGTGCCAGCTCACCAAGGGGACTAGCGGGGACCGGGGAGCTGTTTTTT. Protein product: CASSPRGLAGTGELFF.

The rearrangement uses TRBV6-1 and TRBJ2-7, with unresolved D. Trimming removed 0 bases from V and 1 base from J, with 7 bases in between. The CDR3 spans 14 residues. Germline values: CDR1 MNHNS, CDR2 SASEGT. CDR3 DNA sequence: TGTGCCAGCAGTGAAGCTCTCCAGTCCTACGAGCAGTACTTC. This encodes CASSEALQSYEQYF.

This sequence joins TRBV19 and TRBJ2-4, with TRBD1 identical over 7 bases. V shed 3 bases and J 0 bases; nucleotides not matched to a gene: 5. The CDR3 has 16 residues. Germline-derived CDR1 and CDR2 are LNHDA and SQIVND (reference sequence). CDR3 sequence (DNA): TGTGCCAGTAGTATGGGGACAGATCTAGCCAAAAACATTCAGTACTTC. Translated: CASSMGTDLAKNIQYF. Full variable domain (remainder filled in from reference TRBV19 and TRBJ2-4): DGGITQSPKYLFRKEGQNVTLSCEQNLNHDAMYWYRQDPGQGLRLIYYSQIVNDFQKGDIAEGYSVSREKKESFPLTVTSAQKNPTAFYLCASSMGTDLAKNIQYFGAGTRLSVL.

The chain combines TRBV6-1 with TRBJ2-1; TRBD2 aligns across 9 bases. This CDR3 region has 15 residues. CDR1 MNHNS and CDR2 SASEGT come from the germline V gene. V dropped 5 bases and J dropped 7; count of bases not matched to a gene: 9. The CDR3 reads CASSTPGTSRNEQFF. The CDR3 region has the DNA TGTGCCAGCAGTACCCCCGGGACTAGCAGGAATGAGCAGTTCTTC.

The genes are TRBV4-1 and TRBJ1-4, with 10 bases aligning to TRBD1. Germline V gene data show CDR1 as MGHRA and CDR2 as YSYEKL. With 3 bases clipped from V and 5 bases from J, the junction kept 6 bases outside the gene matches. The CDR3 loop spans 16 amino acids. The chain's CDR3 is CASSHPRTGGNEKLFF. CDR3 nucleotides: TGCGCCAGCAGCCATCCTCGGACAGGGGGGAATGAAAAACTGTTTTTT.

The chain combines TRBV4-1 with TRBJ2-4; D is possibly TRBD2 (7 bases). From germline, CDR1 is MGHRA and CDR2 YSYEKL. This CDR3 has 17 residues. V lost 2 bases to trimming and J lost 2 bases, with 16 bases between them. CDR3 in amino acids: CASSQYFGGAPKNIQYF. CDR3 sequence (DNA): TGCGCCAGCAGCCAATATTTTGGGGGGGCGCCCAAAAACATTCAGTACTTC.

The V gene is TRBV27, the J gene TRBJ1-2; 8 bases align to TRBD1. CDR3 length equals 17 residues. V lost 0 bases and J lost 3; bases outside the gene matches: 9. The germline gives CDR1 MNHEY, CDR2 SMNVEV (reference sequence). CDR3 DNA: TGTGCCAGCAGTTTATCTTTTCGGCAGGGGGCTGACTATGGCTACACCTTC. Translated: CASSLSFRQGADYGYTF.